This TCR beta chain was found in a study of blood T cells in healthy people across ages. Next came a second PCR, run for roughly 7 to 12 cycles, which used a sample-barcoded 5' primer along with a J-beta primer mix. MiXCR, applied by TCRdb to the 5' RACE reads, yields one record per CDR3 protein. The table shows 600,000 to 800,000 distinct CDR3 sequences, with approximately 52% occurring only once. Study-level findings and limits: Estimates drawn from one million T cells were deemed to understate diversity.

The germline gives CDR1 SGHTA, CDR2 FQGTGA. V was pared by 5 bases and J by 6 bases, with 8 bases between. The CDR3 runs to 12 residues. A word on this clonotype: The target antigen is unknown.

The V and J genes are TRBV7-3 and TRBJ2-1; D not resolved. Sequencing used blood. The TCR comes from an elderly woman in good health. The CDR3 protein is CASSTDSNEQFF. The CDR3 DNA reads as TGTGCCAGCAGCACCGACTCCAATGAGCAGTTCTTC.